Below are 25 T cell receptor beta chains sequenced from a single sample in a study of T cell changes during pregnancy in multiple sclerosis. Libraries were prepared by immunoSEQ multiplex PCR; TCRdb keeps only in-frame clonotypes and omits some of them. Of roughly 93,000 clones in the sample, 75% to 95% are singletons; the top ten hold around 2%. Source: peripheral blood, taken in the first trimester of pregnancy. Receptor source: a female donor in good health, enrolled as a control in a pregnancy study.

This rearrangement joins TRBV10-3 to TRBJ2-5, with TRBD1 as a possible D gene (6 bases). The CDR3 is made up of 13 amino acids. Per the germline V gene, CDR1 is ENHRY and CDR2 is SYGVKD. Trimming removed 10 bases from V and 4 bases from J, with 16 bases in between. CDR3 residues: CATTQPGVETQYF. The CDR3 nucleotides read TGTGCCACCACCCAACCAGGGGTAGAGACCCAGTACTTC.

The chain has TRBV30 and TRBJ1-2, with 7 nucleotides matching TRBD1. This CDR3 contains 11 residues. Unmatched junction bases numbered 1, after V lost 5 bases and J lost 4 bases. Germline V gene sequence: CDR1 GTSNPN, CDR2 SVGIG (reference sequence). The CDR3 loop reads CAWDRVYGYTF. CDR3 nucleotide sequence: TGTGCCTGGGACAGGGTCTATGGCTACACCTTC.

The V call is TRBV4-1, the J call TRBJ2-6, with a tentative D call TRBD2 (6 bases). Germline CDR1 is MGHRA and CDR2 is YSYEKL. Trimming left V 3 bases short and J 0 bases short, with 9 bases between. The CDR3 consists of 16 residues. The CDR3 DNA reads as TGCGCCAGCAGCCAGGAGGGAAACTCTGGGGCCAACGTCCTGACTTTC. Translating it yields CASSQEGNSGANVLTF.

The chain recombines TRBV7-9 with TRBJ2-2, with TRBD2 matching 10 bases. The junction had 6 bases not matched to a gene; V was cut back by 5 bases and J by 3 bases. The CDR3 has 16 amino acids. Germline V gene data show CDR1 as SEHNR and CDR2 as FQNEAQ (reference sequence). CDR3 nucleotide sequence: TGTGCCAGCAGCACAACTAGCGGGACTGACACCGGGGAGCTGTTTTTT. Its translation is CASSTTSGTDTGELFF.

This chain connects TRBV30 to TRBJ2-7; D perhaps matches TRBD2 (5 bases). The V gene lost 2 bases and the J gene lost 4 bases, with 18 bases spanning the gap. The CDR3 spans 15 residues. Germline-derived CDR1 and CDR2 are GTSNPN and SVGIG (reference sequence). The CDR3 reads CAWSKTPGSLYEQYF. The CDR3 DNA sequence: TGTGCCTGGAGTAAAACCCCGGGGAGCTTATACGAGCAGTACTTC.

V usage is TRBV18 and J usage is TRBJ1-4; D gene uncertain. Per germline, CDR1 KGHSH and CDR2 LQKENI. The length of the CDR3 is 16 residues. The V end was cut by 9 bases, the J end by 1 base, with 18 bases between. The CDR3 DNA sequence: TGTGCCAGTTACGATAACCCCGGAGGAACTAATGAAAAACTGTTTTTT. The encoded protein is CASYDNPGGTNEKLFF.

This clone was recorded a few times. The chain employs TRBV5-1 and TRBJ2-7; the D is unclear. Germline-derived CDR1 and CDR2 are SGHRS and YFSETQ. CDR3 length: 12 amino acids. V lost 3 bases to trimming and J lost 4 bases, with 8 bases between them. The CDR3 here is CASSYSKYEQYF. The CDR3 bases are TGCGCCAGCAGCTACTCGAAGTACGAGCAGTACTTC.

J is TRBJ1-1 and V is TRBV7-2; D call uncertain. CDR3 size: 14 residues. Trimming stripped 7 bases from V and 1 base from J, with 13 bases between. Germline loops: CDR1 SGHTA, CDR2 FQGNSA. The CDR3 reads CASTSRSGNTEAFF. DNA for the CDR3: TGTGCCAGCACCAGTCGGAGTGGGAACACTGAAGCTTTCTTT.

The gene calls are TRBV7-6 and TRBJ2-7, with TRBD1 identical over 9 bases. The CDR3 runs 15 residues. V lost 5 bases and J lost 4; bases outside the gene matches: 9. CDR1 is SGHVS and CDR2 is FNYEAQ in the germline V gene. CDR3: CASSVTGGGNYEQYF. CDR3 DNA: TGTGCCAGCAGCGTCACAGGGGGCGGCAATTACGAGCAGTACTTC.

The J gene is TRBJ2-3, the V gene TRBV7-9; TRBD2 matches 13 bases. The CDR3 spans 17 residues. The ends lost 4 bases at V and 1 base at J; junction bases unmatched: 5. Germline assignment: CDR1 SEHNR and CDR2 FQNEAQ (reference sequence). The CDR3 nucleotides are TGTGCCAGCAGCTCCGGGACTAGCGGGGAACGCACAGATACGCAGTATTTT. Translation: CASSSGTSGERTDTQYF.

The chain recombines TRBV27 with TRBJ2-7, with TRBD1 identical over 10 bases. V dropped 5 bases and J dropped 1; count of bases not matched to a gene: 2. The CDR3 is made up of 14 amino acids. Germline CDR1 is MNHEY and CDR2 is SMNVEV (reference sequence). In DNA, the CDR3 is TGTGCCAGCAGTGTGGGACAGGGGTCCTACGAGCAGTACTTC. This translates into CASSVGQGSYEQYF.

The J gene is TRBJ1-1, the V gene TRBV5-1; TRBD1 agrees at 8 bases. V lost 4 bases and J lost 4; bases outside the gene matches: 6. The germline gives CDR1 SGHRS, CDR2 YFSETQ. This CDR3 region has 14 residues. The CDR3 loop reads CASSPWTGSTEAFF. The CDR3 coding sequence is TGCGCCAGCAGCCCCTGGACAGGGAGCACTGAAGCTTTCTTT.

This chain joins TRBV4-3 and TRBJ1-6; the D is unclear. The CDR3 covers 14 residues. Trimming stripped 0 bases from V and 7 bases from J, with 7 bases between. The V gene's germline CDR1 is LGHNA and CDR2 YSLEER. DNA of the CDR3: TGCGCCAGCAGCCAAGATCGAGGGAATTCACCCCTCCACTTT. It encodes CASSQDRGNSPLHF.

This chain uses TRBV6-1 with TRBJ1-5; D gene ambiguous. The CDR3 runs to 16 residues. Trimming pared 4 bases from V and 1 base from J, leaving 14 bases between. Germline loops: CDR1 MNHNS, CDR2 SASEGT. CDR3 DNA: TGTGCCAGCAGTGTAGAGTACGCTTGGAGCAATCAGCCCCAGCATTTT. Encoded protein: CASSVEYAWSNQPQHF.

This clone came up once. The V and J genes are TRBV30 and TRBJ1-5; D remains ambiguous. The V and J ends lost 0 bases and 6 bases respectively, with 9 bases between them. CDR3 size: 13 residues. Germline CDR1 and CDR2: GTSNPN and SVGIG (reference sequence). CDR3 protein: CAWSVQNFQPQHF. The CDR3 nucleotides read TGTGCCTGGAGTGTACAGAATTTTCAGCCCCAGCATTTT. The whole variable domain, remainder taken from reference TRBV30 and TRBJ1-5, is SQTIHQWPATLVQPVGSPLSLECTVEGTSNPNLYWYRQAAGRGLQLLFYSVGIGQISSEVPQNLSASRPQDRQFILSSKKLLLSDSGFYLCAWSVQNFQPQHFGDGTRLSIL.

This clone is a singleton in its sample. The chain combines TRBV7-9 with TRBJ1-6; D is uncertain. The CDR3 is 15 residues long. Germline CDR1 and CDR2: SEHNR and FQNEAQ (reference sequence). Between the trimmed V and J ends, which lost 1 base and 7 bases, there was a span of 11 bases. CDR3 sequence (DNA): TGTGCCAGCAGCTTAGGGGCACAGAGAAATTCACCCCTCCACTTT. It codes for CASSLGAQRNSPLHF.

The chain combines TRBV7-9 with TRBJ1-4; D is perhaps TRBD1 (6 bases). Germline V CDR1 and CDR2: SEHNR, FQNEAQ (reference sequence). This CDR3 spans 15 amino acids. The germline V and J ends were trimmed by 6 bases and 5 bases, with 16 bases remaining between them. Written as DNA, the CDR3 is TGTGCCAGCAGTAGAGGGGGAGGGAGAAATGAAAAACTGTTTTTT. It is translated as CASSRGGGRNEKLFF.

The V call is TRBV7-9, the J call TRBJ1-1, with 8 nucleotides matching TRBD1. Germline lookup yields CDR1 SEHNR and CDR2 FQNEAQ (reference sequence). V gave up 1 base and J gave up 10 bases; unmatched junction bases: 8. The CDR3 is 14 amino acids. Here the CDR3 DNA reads TGTGCCAGCAGCTTAGGATTACAGGGGGTTGGAGCTTTCTTT. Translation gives CASSLGLQGVGAFF.

This CDR3 reads CASSLSGQTGYTF. DNA for the CDR3: TGTGCCAGCTCCCTATCGGGACAAACGGGCTACACCTTC. The chain is built from TRBV18 and TRBJ1-2; D perhaps matches TRBD1 (6 bases). The CDR3 totals 13 residues. Germline V gene sequence: CDR1 KGHSH, CDR2 LQKENI. Trimming shortened V by 6 bases and J by 8 bases, and 16 bases separated the two germline ends. The full variable domain, completed using reference TRBV18 and TRBJ1-2, is NAGVMQNPRHLVRRRGQEARLRCSPMKGHSHVYWYRQLPEEGLKFMVYLQKENIIDESGMPKERFSAEFPKEGPSILRIQQVVRGDSAAYFCASSLSGQTGYTFGSGTRLTVV.

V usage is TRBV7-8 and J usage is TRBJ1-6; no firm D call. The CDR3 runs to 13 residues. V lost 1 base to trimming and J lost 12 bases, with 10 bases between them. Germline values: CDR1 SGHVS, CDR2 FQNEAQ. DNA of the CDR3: TGTGCCAGCAGCTTAGAAGTACGACAACCCCTCCACTTT. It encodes CASSLEVRQPLHF.

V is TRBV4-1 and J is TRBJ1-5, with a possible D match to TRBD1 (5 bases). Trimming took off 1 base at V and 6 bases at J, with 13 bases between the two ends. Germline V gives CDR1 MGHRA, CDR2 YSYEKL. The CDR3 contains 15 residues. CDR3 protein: CASSQGWGEGQPQHF. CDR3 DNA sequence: TGCGCCAGCAGCCAAGGGTGGGGGGAAGGTCAGCCCCAGCATTTT.

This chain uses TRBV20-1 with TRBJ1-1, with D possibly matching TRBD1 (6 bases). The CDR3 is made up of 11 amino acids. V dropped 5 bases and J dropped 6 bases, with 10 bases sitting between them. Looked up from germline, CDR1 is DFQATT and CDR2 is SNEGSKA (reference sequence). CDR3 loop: CSARGTSEAFF. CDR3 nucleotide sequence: TGCAGTGCTCGAGGGACATCTGAAGCTTTCTTT.

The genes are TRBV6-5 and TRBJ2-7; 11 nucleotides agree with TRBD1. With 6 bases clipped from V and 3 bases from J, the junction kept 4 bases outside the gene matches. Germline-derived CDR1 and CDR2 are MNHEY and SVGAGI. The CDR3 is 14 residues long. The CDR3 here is CASRTGTGGYEQYF. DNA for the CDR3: TGTGCCAGCAGAACCGGGACAGGGGGCTACGAGCAGTACTTC.

This CDR3 is CASSPLRTGRSYEQYF. Here the CDR3 DNA reads TGTGCCAGCAGCCCACTCCGGACAGGGAGGTCCTACGAGCAGTACTTC. J is TRBJ2-7 and V is TRBV7-2, with 8 bases that match TRBD1. Germline lookup yields CDR1 SGHTA and CDR2 FQGNSA. V lost 5 bases, J lost 1 base, and 10 bases stayed unmatched. The CDR3 extends over 16 amino acids.

The DNA of the CDR3 is TGTGCCAGCTCGTCGAACAGGGGCACTGAAGCTTTCTTT. Amino acid sequence: CASSSNRGTEAFF. The chain uses TRBV18 and TRBJ1-1, with TRBD1 identical over 7 bases. V dropped 6 bases and J dropped 4; count of bases not matched to a gene: 5. The germline V gene has CDR1 KGHSH and CDR2 LQKENI. The CDR3 sequence is 13 residues long. The whole variable domain, remainder taken from reference TRBV18 and TRBJ1-1, is NAGVMQNPRHLVRRRGQEARLRCSPMKGHSHVYWYRQLPEEGLKFMVYLQKENIIDESGMPKERFSAEFPKEGPSILRIQQVVRGDSAAYFCASSSNRGTEAFFGQGTRLTVV.